This T cell receptor beta chain originates from a study of T cell responses to AZD1222 COVID-19 vaccine. The germline gives CDR1 SGDLS, CDR2 YYNGEE. The CDR3 is made up of 16 amino acids. The V and J ends lost 0 bases and 7 bases respectively, with 16 bases between them. This clone appeared a few times. TCRdb keeps only in-frame clones here, not all; method: immunoSEQ multiplex PCR. Of around 180,000 clones listed, about 86% are singletons. The V gene is TRBV9, the J gene TRBJ2-2, with a tentative D call TRBD1 (6 bases). The material sequenced was peripheral blood, taken on day 0 of AZD1222 vaccination. The receptor's source is an adult in good health. The CDR3 sequence: CASSVGQGLVNGELFF. The CDR3 nucleotides are TGTGCCAGCAGCGTAGGGCAGGGGTTGGTGAACGGGGAGCTGTTTTTT. Full variable domain (missing parts from reference TRBV9 and TRBJ2-2): DSGVTQTPKHLITATGQRVTLRCSPRSGDLSVYWYQQSLDQGLQFLIQYYNGEERAKGNILERFSAQQFPDLHSELNLSSLELGDSALYFCASSVGQGLVNGELFFGEGSRLTVL.